This TCR beta chain derives from a study of naive and memory T cell subsets. This clonotype was counted many times. The CDR3 sequence is 15 residues long. With 0 bases removed from V and 5 bases from J, the gap between germline ends came to 10 bases. Germline CDR1 ENHRY, CDR2 SYGVKD. An oligonucleotide containing a UMI was ligated to the 3' end of TCR cDNA. RNA was extracted from roughly 2.6 ml of whole blood of healthy adults. Amplification of ligated cDNA took four PCR rounds with SP2 and nested alpha and beta constant primers. For blood and skin samples, reverse transcription used TCR alpha and beta constant primers. One entry per CDR3 protein results from TCRdb running MiXCR on the 5' RACE reads. Of 45,000 to 55,000 distinct CDR3 sequences listed, over 3.5% are singletons.

The V call is TRBV10-3, the J call TRBJ2-2; maybe TRBD2 (5 bases). The receptor was derived from a female donor in good health. CDR3 DNA sequence: TGTGCCATCAGTGAGTCGGGAGTTAGTACCGGGGAGCTGTTTTTT. Translating gives CAISESGVSTGELFF.